These 14 T cell receptor beta chains were sequenced from one sample in a study of metastatic and nonmetastatic thyroid tumors. All patients reached thyroid surgery having received no treatment beforehand. With MiXCR, TCRdb reprocessed the PCR reads. This sample has about 21,000 clones, with 25% to 35% found just once. Sequenced: tumor tissue. The receptors were sampled from a female donor with papillary thyroid cancer or a benign thyroid nodule (not recorded which). Some clones in this sample may be carry-over from other donors' samples.

The sample holds a few counts of this clone. Additional DNA sequences in this sample encode the identical CDR3. This chain links TRBV15 with TRBJ2-1; TRBD2 might be the D (5 bases). Deletions cut 3 bases from V and 2 bases from J, with 11 bases between. Germline V gene sequence: CDR1 LNHNV, CDR2 YYDKDF (reference sequence). The CDR3 covers 15 residues. The DNA for the CDR3 is TGTGCCACCAGCAGGGAGGCCAGGACCTACAATGAGCAGTTCTTC. This codes for CATSREARTYNEQFF.

This clone was seen only a few times. A junction end diverges from the germline sequence, so it may reflect a read error. The chain employs TRBV27 and TRBJ1-2, with a possible D match to TRBD1 (6 bases). The CDR3 length is 16 residues. Germline CDR1 MNHEY, CDR2 SMNVEV (reference sequence). CDR3 sequence: CAISPGHVVRARGYTF. The CDR3 DNA sequence: TGTGCCATCAGTCCGGGACATGTAGTCCGGGCTAGGGGCTACACCTTC.

This clone was counted at least ten times. This sample includes further DNA sequences coding for the same CDR3. The rearrangement joins TRBV20-1 to TRBJ1-5; perhaps TRBD1 as D (5 bases). V lost 3 bases, J lost 1 base, and 16 bases lay in between. Per the germline V gene, CDR1 is DFQATT and CDR2 is SNEGSKA (reference sequence). The CDR3 length is 16 residues. The DNA of the CDR3 is TGCAGTGCTAGTTGGGGCCTAGGTAACAGCAATCAGCCCCAGCATTTT. It yields the protein CSASWGLGNSNQPQHF.

V usage is TRBV11-2 and J usage is TRBJ2-7, with TRBD2 matching 12 bases. Trimming removed 5 bases from V and 6 bases from J; junction bases left unmatched: 5. The CDR3 consists of 14 residues. Per germline, CDR1 SGHAT and CDR2 FQNNGV. The CDR3 spells CASSLGLAGLEQYF. As DNA, the CDR3 is TGTGCCAGCAGCCTCGGACTAGCGGGACTCGAGCAGTACTTC.

The sample holds many counts of this clone. This chain uses TRBV29-1 with TRBJ2-3; D possibly corresponds to TRBD2 (6 bases). CDR1 SQVTM and CDR2 ANQGSEA come from the germline V gene. CDR3 length: 13 residues. V gave up 6 bases and J gave up 6 bases, with 16 bases separating them. In DNA form, the CDR3 reads TGCAGCGTAGGTAGCGGAAACAAGGATACGCAGTATTTT. Amino acid sequence: CSVGSGNKDTQYF.

Many counts were recorded for this clone. The chain is built from TRBV30 and TRBJ1-1; D is unresolved. The length of the CDR3 is 15 residues. Germline V lookup: CDR1 GTSNPN, CDR2 SVGIG (reference sequence). Trimming took off 2 bases at V and 7 bases at J, with 20 bases between the two ends. For the CDR3, the DNA is TGTGCCTGGAGTTACGTGAGAGGCGAGGCACGTGAAGCTTTCTTT. Encoded protein: CAWSYVRGEAREAFF.

The chain combines TRBV27 with TRBJ1-2; tentative D call: TRBD1 (6 bases). This CDR3 is 16 amino acids long. The V end was cut by 7 bases, the J end by 1 base, with 19 bases between. The germline CDR1 and CDR2 sequences are MNHEY and SMNVEV (reference sequence). Here the CDR3 DNA reads TGTGCCAGCATCTTCCGACAGGCGGGTGTTAACTATGGCTACACCTTC. The encoded protein is CASIFRQAGVNYGYTF.

The V gene is TRBV28, the J gene TRBJ2-7, with 10 nucleotides matching TRBD1. Germline-derived CDR1 and CDR2 are MDHEN and SYDVKM. The CDR3 has 15 residues. Germline trimming cut 5 bases from V and 2 bases from J; bases unmatched to any gene: 6. CDR3 protein: CASSDPGQGAYEQYF. DNA of the CDR3: TGTGCCAGCAGTGACCCAGGACAGGGGGCCTACGAGCAGTACTTC.

This clone was counted ten times or more. V and J are TRBV20-1 and TRBJ2-4; TRBD2 is a possible D gene (5 bases). The CDR3 contains 15 residues. V was shortened by 6 bases and J by 0 bases, with 15 bases between the two germline ends. CDR1 is DFQATT, CDR2 SNEGSKA, per germline (reference sequence). This CDR3 reads CSARGVAPAKNIQYF. CDR3 sequence (DNA): TGCAGTGCACGGGGAGTAGCACCAGCCAAAAACATTCAGTACTTC.

This clone was detected a few times. The chain employs TRBV19 and TRBJ2-1; 9 bases map to TRBD2. The junction had 4 bases not matched to a gene; V was cut back by 1 base and J by 9 bases. Germline values: CDR1 LNHDA, CDR2 SQIVND (reference sequence). This CDR3 has 14 amino acids. The CDR3 protein is CASSIGFSGGEQFF. In DNA, the CDR3 is TGTGCCAGTAGTATAGGGTTTAGCGGGGGTGAGCAGTTCTTC.

V and J are TRBV5-6 and TRBJ2-7, with 7 bases identical to TRBD1. The V gene end was trimmed by 4 bases and the J gene end by 5 bases; junction bases not matched to a gene: 6. This CDR3 contains 13 residues. Looked up from germline, CDR1 is SGHDT and CDR2 is YYEEEE. CDR3: CASSRDSLNEQYF. The CDR3, as DNA: TGTGCCAGCAGCCGGGACAGCCTTAACGAGCAGTACTTC. Full variable domain (rest looked up from reference TRBV5-6 and TRBJ2-7): DAGVTQSPTHLIKTRGQQVTLRCSPKSGHDTVSWYQQALGQGPQFIFQYYEEEERQRGNFPDRFSGHQFPNYSSELNVNALLLGDSALYLCASSRDSLNEQYFGPGTRLTVT.

This clone has a count of ten or more. The rearrangement links TRBV20-1 to TRBJ2-7, with D possibly TRBD2 on 6 matching bases. Germline CDR1 DFQATT, CDR2 SNEGSKA (reference sequence). The CDR3 covers 13 residues. V dropped 7 bases and J dropped 6 bases, with 19 bases sitting between them. CDR3 region: CSGGYDSGPEQYF. The CDR3 coding sequence is TGCAGTGGGGGCTATGATAGCGGACCCGAGCAGTACTTC.

This clone is a singleton in its sample. The chain uses TRBV3-1 and TRBJ2-2; D remains ambiguous. Looked up from germline, CDR1 is LGHDT and CDR2 is YNNKEL (reference sequence). This CDR3 spans 13 amino acids. V lost 3 bases and J 2 bases, leaving 4 bases between the germline ends. CDR3 protein: CASSQTNTGELFF. As DNA, the CDR3 is TGTGCCAGCAGCCAGACTAACACCGGGGAGCTGTTTTTT.

There are a few counts of this clone. This chain links TRBV4-2 with TRBJ1-1; D gene uncertain. CDR1 is LGHNA and CDR2 is YNFKEQ in the germline V gene. Trimming shortened V by 1 base and J by 0 bases, and 6 bases separated the two germline ends. The CDR3 extends over 14 amino acids. CDR3 bases: TGTGCCAGCAGCCAAGGGGAATTGAACACTGAAGCTTTCTTT. The encoded protein is CASSQGELNTEAFF.